The text below deals with one T cell receptor (beta chain). Its matching antigen is unknown. Mismatch with germline at one junction end may stem from a read error. Generated by immunoSEQ multiplex PCR, the TCRdb table keeps only in-frame clones and is missing some. Seen here are 150,000 to 160,000 clones, 90% to 95% observed once, and the top ten hold approximately 1.5%. The data derive from a study of T cell responses to AZD1222 COVID-19 vaccine. Findings and limits, study-wide: Baseline antibody screening turned up just six or seven seropositive AZD1222 recipients. There were mostly white British donors and more females than males, and clonal diversity was possibly underestimated.

The germline gives CDR1 SGHTA, CDR2 FQGNSA. This CDR3 contains 13 residues. The TCR sequence derives from an adult who received the AZD1222 COVID-19 vaccine. Specimen: peripheral blood, collected 28 days after the second AZD1222 dose. This chain joins TRBV7-2 and TRBJ1-5; 7 nucleotides line up with TRBD1. As DNA, the CDR3 is TGTGCCAGCAGCCCGGGACAGCATCACCCCCAGCATTTT. Translating it yields CASSPGQHHPQHF. The full variable domain, its missing parts supplied by reference TRBV7-2 and TRBJ1-5, is GAGVSQSPSNKVTEKGKDVELRCDPISGHTALYWYRQSLGQGLEFLIYFQGNSAPDKSGLPSDRFSAERTGGSVSTLTIQRTQQEDSAVYLCASSPGQHHPQHFGDGTRLSIL.